A single sample gave rise to the 22 T cell receptor beta chains below, sequenced in a study of early T cells in non-severe SARS-CoV-2 infection. TCRdb processed the 5' RACE reads anew with MiXCR; each CDR3 protein has one entry. The sample holds tens of thousands of distinct CDR3 sequences, around 13% seen once. Sequencing was performed on whole blood. The receptors here all came from an adult who was a healthcare worker with PCR-confirmed SARS-CoV-2 infection or an uninfected control (not recorded which).

This clonotype was seen many times. This chain links TRBV3-1 with TRBJ1-6; 9 bases fit TRBD1. Unmatched junction bases numbered 0, after V lost 1 base and J lost 8 bases. Germline V lookup: CDR1 LGHDT, CDR2 YNNKEL (reference sequence). The CDR3 has 14 amino acids. This CDR3 reads CASSQGTGDSPLHF. The DNA for the CDR3 is TGTGCCAGCAGCCAAGGGACAGGGGATTCACCCCTCCACTTT. Looking up the rest from reference TRBV3-1 and TRBJ1-6 gives the full variable domain: DTAVSQTPKYLVTQMGNDKSIKCEQNLGHDTMYWYKQDSKKFLKIMFSYNNKELIINETVPNRFSPKSPDKAHLNLHINSLELGDSAVYFCASSQGTGDSPLHFGNGTRLTVT.

This clonotype was seen many times. This sequence joins TRBV7-2 and TRBJ1-1; perhaps TRBD1 as D (5 bases). CDR1 SGHTA and CDR2 FQGNSA come from the germline V gene. The length of the CDR3 is 14 residues. V was trimmed by 2 bases and J by 3 bases, leaving 10 bases between them. DNA for the CDR3: TGTGCCAGCAGCTTAAGGCAGGGCGACACTGAAGCTTTCTTT. Translated, it gives CASSLRQGDTEAFF.

In this sample, this clonotype turned up many times. The V gene is TRBV2, the J gene TRBJ1-2; D is uncertain. The CDR3 spans 16 residues. V lost 6 bases and J 0 bases, leaving 17 bases between the germline ends. The germline gives CDR1 SNHLY, CDR2 FYNNEI. The DNA for the CDR3 is TGTGCCAGCAGGGATACTTTAGAAGATGCTAACTATGGCTACACCTTC. This encodes CASRDTLEDANYGYTF. The whole variable domain, remainder taken from reference TRBV2 and TRBJ1-2, is EPEVTQTPSHQVTQMGQEVILRCVPISNHLYFYWYRQILGQKVEFLVSFYNNEISEKSEIFDDQFSVERPDGSNFTLKIRSTKLEDSAMYFCASRDTLEDANYGYTFGSGTRLTVV.

The chain has TRBV29-1 and TRBJ1-2; TRBD1 matches at 9 bases. This CDR3 spans 13 amino acids. Trimming cost V 8 bases and J 2 bases; bases outside gene matches: 6. Germline V gene data show CDR1 as SQVTM and CDR2 as ANQGSEA. The CDR3 DNA is TGCAGCACCAGGGACAGGGAAAACTATGGCTACACCTTC. This translates into CSTRDRENYGYTF.

This clonotype was found many times. The chain combines TRBV4-2 with TRBJ2-1, with TRBD2 matching over 16 bases. Germline values: CDR1 LGHNA, CDR2 YNFKEQ. This CDR3 contains 18 residues. V lost 4 bases to trimming and J lost 8 bases; unmatched junction nucleotides: 11. The chain's CDR3 is CASSRGTSGGAKSDEQFF. The DNA of the CDR3 is TGTGCCAGCAGCCGAGGGACTAGCGGGGGGGCTAAATCGGATGAGCAGTTCTTC.

This clonotype was recorded a few times. The chain joins TRBV21-1 to TRBJ2-7. TRBV21-1 is a documented pseudogene. The CDR3 loop spans 13 amino acids. CDR3 loop: CASSVGQYEEQYF. The CDR3 DNA reads TGTGCCAGCAGCGTAGGCCAGTATGAGGAGCAGTACTTC.

The rearrangement joins TRBV28 to TRBJ2-1, with 13 bases identical to TRBD2. The V gene end was trimmed by 5 bases and the J gene end by 6 bases; junction bases not matched to a gene: 4. The CDR3 consists of 15 residues. The germline V gene encodes CDR1 MDHEN and CDR2 SYDVKM. CDR3: CASSQTSGGTNEQFF. Here the CDR3 DNA reads TGTGCCAGCAGTCAGACTAGCGGGGGGACCAATGAGCAGTTCTTC.

This clonotype was counted ten times or more. This chain links TRBV12-3 or TRBV12-4 with TRBJ1-4; D remains unclear. The V gene lost 1 base and the J gene lost 8 bases, with 5 bases spanning the gap. There are 12 residues in the CDR3. CDR3 sequence (DNA): TGTGCCAGCAGTTTAGTGGACGAAAAACTGTTTTTT. Protein product: CASSLVDEKLFF.

This clonotype was seen ten or more times. The chain employs TRBV20-1 and TRBJ1-2; TRBD1 might be the D (5 bases). Trimming cost V 1 base and J 4 bases, with 16 bases left between them. The CDR3 spans 15 residues. The V gene's germline CDR1 is DFQATT and CDR2 SNEGSKA (reference sequence). CDR3 bases: TGCAGTGCTAGAGGTCCCACCGGGGGTGGCTATGGCTACACCTTC. As protein: CSARGPTGGGYGYTF.

The V call is TRBV7-9, the J call TRBJ2-5; D is perhaps TRBD2 (5 bases). Germline V gene lookup returns CDR1 SEHNR and CDR2 FQNEAQ (reference sequence). Trimming took off 2 bases at V and 0 bases at J, with 10 bases between the two ends. CDR3 length equals 15 residues. Here the CDR3 reads CASSLIQEDQETQYF. The CDR3 bases are TGTGCCAGCAGCTTAATCCAGGAGGACCAAGAGACCCAGTACTTC.

This clonotype has a handful of counts. This sequence joins TRBV6-5 and TRBJ1-2; D ambiguous. Germline V gene data show CDR1 as MNHEY and CDR2 as SVGAGI. The V and J ends lost 2 bases and 5 bases respectively, with 15 bases between them. This CDR3 is built from 15 residues. The CDR3 reads CASSYSLLGLYGYTF. In DNA, the CDR3 is TGTGCCAGCAGTTACAGTCTATTGGGCCTTTATGGCTACACCTTC.

The chain employs TRBV20-1 and TRBJ1-4; D call uncertain. Germline V CDR1 and CDR2: DFQATT, SNEGSKA (reference sequence). This CDR3 comprises 15 residues. The V end lost 3 bases, the J end lost 1 base, and 12 bases lay between the germline ends. The CDR3 here is CSASVPGGTNEKLFF. For the CDR3, the DNA is TGCAGTGCTAGTGTGCCGGGTGGAACTAATGAAAAACTGTTTTTT.

The rearrangement links TRBV4-2 to TRBJ1-1; D remains ambiguous. Germline loops: CDR1 LGHNA, CDR2 YNFKEQ. The CDR3 contains 17 residues. V dropped 2 bases and J dropped 1 base, with 17 bases sitting between them. The CDR3 loop reads CASSQWSPRLENTEAFF. Written as DNA, the CDR3 is TGTGCCAGCAGCCAATGGAGCCCCAGGCTAGAGAACACTGAAGCTTTCTTT.

Many counts were recorded for this clonotype. The rearrangement uses TRBV6-1 and TRBJ2-3, with D uncertain. Germline V gene lookup returns CDR1 MNHNS and CDR2 SASEGT. This CDR3 contains 12 residues. V was clipped by 2 bases and J by 5 bases, with 5 bases between them. The CDR3 DNA reads TGTGCCAGCAGTGAACTCGAAGATACGCAGTATTTT. Its translation: CASSELEDTQYF.

This clonotype has just a few counts. The rearrangement joins TRBV20-1 to TRBJ2-7; no firm D call. The CDR3 spans 14 residues. Germline V gene sequence: CDR1 DFQATT, CDR2 SNEGSKA (reference sequence). The V end lost 6 bases, the J end lost 1 base, and 16 bases lay between the germline ends. The CDR3 sequence is CSAASSTASYEQYF. The CDR3 nucleotides read TGCAGTGCAGCTTCTTCAACAGCATCCTACGAGCAGTACTTC.

This clonotype was picked up a small number of times. The chain combines TRBV29-1 with TRBJ2-7; 8 bases match TRBD1. Looked up from germline, CDR1 is SQVTM and CDR2 is ANQGSEA. Trimming took 3 bases from V and 5 from J; bases not matched to a gene: 9. The CDR3 consists of 14 residues. CDR3 nucleotide sequence: TGCAGCGTTGAGTCCAGGGGGCGGGTCAACGAGCAGTACTTC. This sequence encodes CSVESRGRVNEQYF.

The sample holds a few counts of this clonotype. The V and J genes are TRBV7-8 and TRBJ2-3; 7 bases fit TRBD1. The CDR3 spans 16 residues. After removal of 4 bases from V and 0 bases from J, the junction contained 7 bases not matched to a gene. Per the germline V gene, CDR1 is SGHVS and CDR2 is FQNEAQ. CDR3 sequence (DNA): TGTGCCAGCAGCTCCAGCAGGGGGTTCAGCACAGATACGCAGTATTTT. Translating it yields CASSSSRGFSTDTQYF.

This clonotype was found a few times. This chain connects TRBV7-9 to TRBJ2-7; D is uncertain. Germline CDR1 reads SEHNR; CDR2 reads FQNEAQ (reference sequence). The CDR3 extends over 14 amino acids. With 4 bases removed from V and 1 base from J, the gap between germline ends came to 11 bases. CDR3 loop: CASSSVRSSYEQYF. DNA of the CDR3: TGTGCCAGCAGCTCGGTAAGGAGTTCCTACGAGCAGTACTTC.

This clonotype has ten or more counts. J is TRBJ2-1 and V is TRBV7-9, with TRBD1 matching over 12 bases. Losses at the gene ends were 5 bases for V and 15 bases for J; bases not matched to a gene: 8. Germline V gene data show CDR1 as SEHNR and CDR2 as FQNEAQ (reference sequence). This CDR3 contains 13 residues. The CDR3 DNA reads TGTGCCAGCAGCCCGGGACAGGGGGCTGTTCGGTTCTTC. This translates into CASSPGQGAVRFF.

This clonotype turned up a few times. J is TRBJ2-7 and V is TRBV7-6; 8 bases match TRBD2. Germline trimming cut 5 bases from V and 8 bases from J; bases unmatched to any gene: 8. This CDR3 region has 13 residues. Germline CDR1 SGHVS, CDR2 FNYEAQ. Here the CDR3 DNA reads TGTGCCAGCAGCCCGGTAGCGGGGCGTCAGCAGTACTTC. It codes for CASSPVAGRQQYF.

V gene TRBV28 combines with J gene TRBJ1-3; a weak D match, TRBD1 (6 bases). Trimming stripped 7 bases from V and 3 bases from J, with 7 bases between. The CDR3 contains 12 residues. Germline loops: CDR1 MDHEN, CDR2 SYDVKM. CDR3 amino acids: CASTGDGNTIYF. The CDR3 DNA reads TGTGCCAGCACAGGGGATGGAAACACCATATATTTT.

This clonotype was detected ten times or more. This chain uses TRBV7-9 with TRBJ1-1; D gene uncertain. CDR3 length: 13 amino acids. CDR1 SEHNR and CDR2 FQNEAQ come from the germline V gene (reference sequence). The V and J ends lost 0 bases and 2 bases respectively, with 4 bases between them. CDR3 in DNA: TGTGCCAGCAGCTTAGCGGGTAACACTGAAGCTTTCTTT. Amino acid sequence: CASSLAGNTEAFF.